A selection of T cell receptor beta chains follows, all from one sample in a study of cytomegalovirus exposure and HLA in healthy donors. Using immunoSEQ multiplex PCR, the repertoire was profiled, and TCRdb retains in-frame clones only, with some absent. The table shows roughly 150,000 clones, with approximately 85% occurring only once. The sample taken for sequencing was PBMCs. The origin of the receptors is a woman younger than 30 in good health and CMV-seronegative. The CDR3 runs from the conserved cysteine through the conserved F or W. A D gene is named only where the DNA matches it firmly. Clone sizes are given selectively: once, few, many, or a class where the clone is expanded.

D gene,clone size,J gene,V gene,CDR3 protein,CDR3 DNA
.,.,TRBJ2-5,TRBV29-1,CSVGAGEKTQYF,TGCAGCGTTGGAGCCGGGGAGAAAACCCAGTACTTC
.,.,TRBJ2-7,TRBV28,CASSPAYEQYF,TGTGCCAGCAGTCCAGCCTACGAGCAGTACTTC
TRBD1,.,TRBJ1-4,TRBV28,CASSTGGAPNEKLFF,TGTGCCAGCAGCACAGGGGGTGCCCCTAATGAAAAACTGTTTTTT
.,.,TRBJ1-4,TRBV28,CASTVPGLGEKLFF,TGTGCCAGCACCGTCCCAGGGTTAGGCGAAAAACTGTTTTTT
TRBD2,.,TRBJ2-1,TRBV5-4,CASTVGGLAGVNEQFF,TGTGCCAGCACCGTCGGGGGGCTAGCGGGAGTAAATGAGCAGTTCTTC
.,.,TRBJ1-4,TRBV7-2,CASSPPANEKLFF,TGTGCCAGCAGCCCCCCCGCTAATGAAAAACTGTTTTTT
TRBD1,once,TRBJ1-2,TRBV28,CASTRQGAYYGYTF,TGTGCCAGCACTAGACAGGGGGCTTACTATGGCTACACCTTC
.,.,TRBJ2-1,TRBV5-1,CASSLVPDTYNEQFF,TGCGCCAGCAGCTTGGTACCAGACACCTACAATGAGCAGTTCTTC
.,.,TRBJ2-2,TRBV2,CASSERGNTGELFF,TGTGCCAGCAGTGAACGGGGGAACACCGGGGAGCTGTTTTTT
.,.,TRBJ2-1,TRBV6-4,CASSDQGMHEQFF,TGTGCCAGCAGTGACCAGGGCATGCATGAGCAGTTCTTC
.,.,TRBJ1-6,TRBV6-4,CASSDLGKGNSPLHF,TGTGCCAGCAGTGACCTTGGAAAGGGGAATTCACCCCTCCACTTT
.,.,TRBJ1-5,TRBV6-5,CASSLTGGRNQPQHF,TGTGCCAGCAGTTTGACGGGGGGCCGCAATCAGCCCCAGCATTTT
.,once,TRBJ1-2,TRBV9,CASSVSGSDYGYTF,TGTGCCAGCAGCGTATCGGGTTCGGACTATGGCTACACCTTC
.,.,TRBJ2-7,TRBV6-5,CASRPRPGDSYEQYF,TGTGCCAGCAGACCACGTCCGGGGGACTCCTACGAGCAGTACTTC
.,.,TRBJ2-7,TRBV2,CASSESGYEQYF,TGTGCCAGCAGTGAAAGCGGTTACGAGCAGTACTTC
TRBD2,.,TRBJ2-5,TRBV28,CASSFALGEGSEETQYF,TGTGCCAGCAGTTTCGCGTTGGGGGAGGGATCCGAAGAGACCCAGTACTTC
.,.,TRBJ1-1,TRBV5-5,CASTLGEGYTEAFF,TGTGCCAGCACCCTCGGGGAGGGGTACACTGAAGCTTTCTTT